This T cell receptor (beta chain) was retrieved from a study of beta chain features in type 1 diabetes. Background on the study: Examination covered under 120 million sorted cells spanning all samples. Notes on the study in general: Researchers report that Type 1 diabetes patients had moderately but significantly shorter TCRB CDR3s across all four CD4+ subsets.

The authors reverse transcribed all of the isolated RNA, so sequencing captured expressed TCRB transcripts. The protocol was immunoSEQ multiplex PCR, while the TCRdb copy is restricted to in-frame clones and leaves out a portion. The table records about 220,000 clones, roughly a tenth of them present only once. V lost 4 bases and J 3 bases, leaving 13 bases between the germline ends. The CDR3 is 14 residues long. From germline, CDR1 is SGHRS and CDR2 YFSETQ. The authors took one heparinised blood draw, averaging approximately 120 mL, from each donor. A word on this clone: Antigen unknown.

Specimen: central memory CD4+ T cells from blood. The receptor was isolated from a man between 18 and 35 years old in good health. This rearrangement joins TRBV5-1 to TRBJ2-5; D may be TRBD1 (6 bases). CDR3 in DNA: TGCGCCAGCAGCACGGACAGCAACGAAGAGACCCAGTACTTC. Protein sequence: CASSTDSNEETQYF.